Listed below are T cell receptor beta chains from one sample, sequenced in a study of CD8 T cells in Susac syndrome. From the immunoSEQ multiplex PCR reads, TCRdb called clonotypes with MiXCR, one entry per CDR3 protein. The sample has about 200,000 distinct CDR3 sequences; 91% are singletons. Source material: CD4+ T cells from PBMCs. Receptors were obtained from a human donor with Susac syndrome. CDR3s include the opening cysteine and the closing phenylalanine or tryptophan. A D gene is named only where the DNA matches it firmly. Clone sizes are given selectively: once, few, many, or a class where the clone is expanded.

j_call | d_call | clone_size | v_call | cdr3_nt | cdr3_aa
TRBJ2-5 | NA | NA | TRBV28 | TGTGCCAGCAGCTCCGCGGACCTTCAGACCCAGTACTTC | CASSSADLQTQYF
TRBJ1-2 | NA | NA | TRBV5-1 | TGCGCCAGCAGCTTAGGACTGAGCCCTACCGTGTATGGCTACACCTTC | CASSLGLSPTVYGYTF
TRBJ2-3 | NA | NA | TRBV12-5 | TGTGCTAGTGGCCAGGACAAAACTAGCACAGATACGCAGTATTTT | CASGQDKTSTDTQYF
TRBJ1-2 | NA | NA | TRBV29-1 | NA | CSADTFRGNYGCTF
TRBJ2-3 | TRBD2 | NA | TRBV6-5 | TGTGCCAGCAGTCCCGGGGGGGGGTTCACAGATACGCAGTATTTT | CASSPGGGFTDTQYF
TRBJ2-7 | NA | NA | TRBV12-3/TRBV12-4 | TGTGCCAGCAGCGGGGGAATACCGAACTACGAGCAGTACTTC | CASSGGIPNYEQYF
TRBJ2-7 | TRBD2 | NA | TRBV6-6 | TGTGCCAGCAGTGAGAGGACTAGCGGCTCCTACGAGCAGTACTTC | CASSERTSGSYEQYF
TRBJ2-4 | TRBD1 | NA | TRBV28 | TGTGCCAGCAGTTCCCGGACAGGGAATCAGTACTTC | CASSSRTGNQYF
TRBJ1-3 | NA | NA | TRBV15 | TGTGCCACCAGCAGAAACACGCTATCTGGAAACACCATATATTTT | CATSRNTLSGNTIYF
TRBJ2-1 | TRBD2 | NA | TRBV19 | TGTGCCAGTAGATCCGATGGGGCTAGCGGGAGAGGGGGAAGGCGGGGTGAGCAGTTCTTC | CASRSDGASGRGGRRGEQFF
TRBJ1-2 | NA | NA | TRBV5-1 | TGCGCCAGCAGGAAGGACAGTAACTATGGCTACACCTTC | CASRKDSNYGYTF
TRBJ1-2 | NA | NA | TRBV6-5 | TGTGCCAGCAGCCTCACAGTGCTCTATGGCTACACCTTC | CASSLTVLYGYTF
TRBJ2-7 | NA | NA | TRBV4-1 | TGCGCCAGCAGCCAGGACCCTGGGCCCTACGAGCAGTACTTC | CASSQDPGPYEQYF
TRBJ1-1 | NA | NA | TRBV28 | TGTGCCAGCACCAAGCCGCAGAACACTGAAGCTTTCTTT | CASTKPQNTEAFF
TRBJ2-1 | TRBD2 | NA | TRBV5-8 | TGTGCCAGCAGCCCGCTAGCGGCTAGCGGGAGGGCCAAGAATGAGCAGTTCTTC | CASSPLAASGRAKNEQFF
TRBJ1-2 | NA | NA | TRBV28 | TGTGCCAGCAGCCCGGGACTCTATGGCTACACCTTC | CASSPGLYGYTF
TRBJ2-2 | NA | NA | TRBV6-6 | TGTGCCAGCTGGAAGACAGGGAACACCGGGGAGCTGTTTTTT | CASWKTGNTGELFF
TRBJ1-1 | NA | NA | TRBV7-2 | TGTGCCAGCAGCTTGGGACAAGATAAAGCTTTCTTT | CASSLGQDKAFF
TRBJ2-7 | TRBD1 | NA | TRBV7-6 | TGTGCCAGCAGCCCTGGACAGGGACGCGACGAGCAGTACTTC | CASSPGQGRDEQYF
TRBJ2-2 | NA | NA | TRBV9 | TGTGCCAGCAGCCCCCAAGGGACGGCTTCGAGGACCGGGGAGCTGTTTTTT | CASSPQGTASRTGELFF
TRBJ2-7 | NA | few | TRBV5-1 | TGCGCCAGCAGCCTCCCGGACGGAGCCTACGAGCAGTACTTC | CASSLPDGAYEQYF
TRBJ2-1 | TRBD2 | NA | TRBV24-1 | TGTGCCACCAGTGATGGTCCGGGACTAGCGGGGAACAATGAGCAGTTCTTC | CATSDGPGLAGNNEQFF
TRBJ2-1 | NA | NA | TRBV5-1 | TGCGCCAGCAGCTTGTCGGGACGCCCGAAGTGGGTTAGCAATGAGCAGTTCTTC | CASSLSGRPKWVSNEQFF
TRBJ2-3 | TRBD2 | once | TRBV5-1 | TGCGCCAGCAGCCATGAGCGGGGGCCAACAGATACGCAGTATTTT | CASSHERGPTDTQYF
TRBJ1-2 | NA | NA | TRBV5-4 | TGTGCCAGCAGCTTGGCGCTCCGCGGTCGTGGCTACACCTTC | CASSLALRGRGYTF
TRBJ1-2 | NA | NA | TRBV3-1 | TGTGCCAGCAGCCAAGTAGTGATGGGCGGGGGCTACACCTTC | CASSQVVMGGGYTF
TRBJ2-5 | TRBD1 | NA | TRBV5-1 | TGCGCCAGCAGACGAACAGGGGCAGGGGAGACCCAGTACTTC | CASRRTGAGETQYF
TRBJ2-7 | NA | NA | TRBV3-1 | TGTGCCAGCAGCCAAGGTCGGGGAGCCTACGAGCAGTACTTC | CASSQGRGAYEQYF
TRBJ1-1 | NA | once | TRBV5-1 | TGCGCCAGCAGCGCCTCGGGGATGGGCACTGAAGCTTTCTTT | CASSASGMGTEAFF
TRBJ2-3 | TRBD1 | NA | TRBV4-1 | TGCGCCAGCAGCCAAACCGGGACAGGTGAAGATACGCAGTATTTT | CASSQTGTGEDTQYF
TRBJ1-1 | TRBD1 | NA | TRBV5-1 | TGCGCCAGCAGCTGGATCAACCGGGACAGGGGGTTAGGCACTGAAGCTTTCTTT | CASSWINRDRGLGTEAFF
TRBJ2-1 | NA | NA | TRBV3-1 | TGTGCCAGCAGCGGAGAACAGGGACTACCCGCCTACAATGAGCAGTTCTTC | CASSGEQGLPAYNEQFF
TRBJ2-3 | TRBD2 | once | TRBV5-4 | TGTGCCAGCAGCTTACCTCGCAGCGGGAGGGCCGGCACAGATACGCAGTATTTT | CASSLPRSGRAGTDTQYF
TRBJ1-3 | NA | NA | TRBV19 | TGTGCCAGTAGTATAGACAGGAGCTCTGGAAACACCATATATTTT | CASSIDRSSGNTIYF
TRBJ2-5 | TRBD2 | NA | TRBV30 | TGTGCCTGGAGTGTCCTCGGGGGGGCCGGGCAAGAGACCCAGTACTTC | CAWSVLGGAGQETQYF
TRBJ1-6 | NA | once | TRBV20-1 | TGCAGTGCTAGTAGTGAAGCGGCTTCACCCCTCCACTTT | CSASSEAASPLHF
TRBJ2-7 | NA | NA | TRBV6-6 | TGTGCCAGCAGTACTGGCCAGCCTTACGAGCAGTACTTC | CASSTGQPYEQYF
TRBJ2-7 | NA | once | TRBV7-8 | TGTGCCAGCAGCTCCAATTTAGGGGGGTGGGACGAGCAGTACTTC | CASSSNLGGWDEQYF
TRBJ2-1 | NA | few | TRBV3-1 | TGTGCCAGCAGCCAAGCCGATGAGCAGTTCTTC | CASSQADEQFF
TRBJ2-3 | TRBD2 | once | TRBV3-1 | TGTGCCAGCAGCCAAATAGCGGGGGTCACAGATACGCAGTATTTT | CASSQIAGVTDTQYF
TRBJ2-6 | NA | NA | TRBV7-9 | TGTGCCAGCAGTCTACGGGGGACTGGGGCCAACGTCCTGACTTTC | CASSLRGTGANVLTF
TRBJ1-1 | TRBD1 | few | TRBV6-1 | TGTGCCAGCAGGGCGGGAGACAGGGGCCCTGAAGCTTTCTTT | CASRAGDRGPEAFF
TRBJ1-1 | NA | NA | TRBV19 | TGTGCCAGTAGTAGAGTTGCTGAAGCTTTCTTT | CASSRVAEAFF
TRBJ2-2 | TRBD1 | NA | TRBV30 | TGTGCCTGGAGGGCGACAGGGGGCACCGGGGAGCTGTTTTTT | CAWRATGGTGELFF
TRBJ1-1 | NA | few | TRBV18 | TGTGCCAGCTCACCCCAGGATATGAACACTGAAGCTTTCTTT | CASSPQDMNTEAFF
TRBJ1-4 | TRBD1 | NA | TRBV20-1 | TGCAGTGCTCTTACAGGGGGCTCAACTAATGAAAAACTGTTTTTT | CSALTGGSTNEKLFF
TRBJ2-5 | TRBD2 | NA | TRBV4-1 | TGCGCCAGCAGCCAAGATTGGGGCGGGGGGGGACAAGAGACCCAGTACTTC | CASSQDWGGGGQETQYF
TRBJ1-1 | NA | NA | TRBV2 | TGTGCCAGCAGTGCCATGACAGCTAACACTGAAGCTTTCTTT | CASSAMTANTEAFF
TRBJ2-2 | NA | NA | TRBV5-4 | TGTGCCAGCCGATTCGGCGACAGGGAGGCCGGGGAGCTGTTTTTT | CASRFGDREAGELFF
TRBJ1-5 | NA | NA | TRBV7-8 | TGTGCCAGCAGCTTAGGCTTTAGGGATCAGCCCCAGCATTTT | CASSLGFRDQPQHF
TRBJ2-5 | NA | once | TRBV7-9 | TGTGCCAGCAGCTTCAGGGGGGACGAGACCCAGTACTTC | CASSFRGDETQYF
TRBJ1-1 | NA | NA | TRBV6-5 | TGTGCCAGCAGTTACTCGAGGGGTGACACTGAAGCTTTCTTT | CASSYSRGDTEAFF